What follows is one T cell receptor (beta chain) and its context. No cognate antigen has been identified for it. Nothing much larger sits one base from this clone, and base qualities are not available. TCR CDR3 regions were amplified from genomic DNA by multiplex PCR using the deep immunoSEQ assay. Genomic DNA extracted from each cell subset was distributed evenly over all wells of several immunoSEQ 96-well plates, and each plate served as one replicate. For sorted subsets, about 200 ng genomic DNA, equal to tens of thousands of T cell genomes, was loaded into each replicate PCR. Purified libraries were measured with a Qubit 3.0 fluorometer, size-checked on a Bioanalyzer 2100, and measured again with the KAPA Library Quantification kit. A separate single-read 150-cycle Illumina NextSeq 550 flow cell was used to sequence each immunoSEQ 96-well plate. Per the authors' processing: The immunoSEQ output contained only junctional sequences without quality scores, so filtering could not match that applied to full-length reads. To assign V/J genes and CDR3, sequences were annotated using PyIR, a Python wrapper for IgBLAST v1.9, with IMGT germline references. Reads were removed for weak V/J assignments (E-value above 1e-6), missing CDR3, stop codons, out-of-frame junctions, or ambiguous translated residues. V3J clonotypes were defined as sequences sharing an identical inferred V gene, J gene, and CDR3 amino acid sequence. Percentage overlap between repertoires was calculated by dividing the number of shared unique clonotypes by the size of the smaller repertoire. Richness of each repertoire was evaluated using RTK rarefaction, the Chao1 estimator, and Recon v2.1 estimates of unobserved clonotypes. OLGA was used to compute generation probabilities for all TCRbeta clonotypes that the gDNA method yielded from a handful of donors. Drawn from immuneACCESS, this table holds only the in-frame rearrangements with V and J called that TCRdb kept. Clones are partly lost; checked studies trace under half to an unresolved V gene and leave the rest unexplained. V, J and clone size are those of that table, while D and trimming were read from the DNA. The sample data list roughly 2,000,000 clones, and about 94% of these were observed just once. Under 2% of the sample lies in the top ten.

Reading the germline V gene gives CDR1 SNHLY and CDR2 FYNNEI. V lost 0 bases and J lost 4 bases, and the count of bases not matched to a germline gene is 6. Reading from cysteine to phenylalanine, the CDR3 counts 16 amino acids. Only the CDR3 portion is preserved as DNA: 48 bases, with reading frame beginning at the first base. This record comes from a study of shared clonotypes between healthy human individuals (dated by TCRdb to 2020 to 2022). About the investigation overall: A couple of women and a few men aged 18 to 49 years were included in the cohort. For each donor, CD4 naive and CD4 memory were each run on three plates, CD8 naive on two plates, and CD8 memory on one plate. Blood TCR repertoires of about five healthy adults were deeply sequenced to estimate repertoire size and the extent of clonotype sharing between individuals. To increase sequencing depth and limit assay-specific biases, TCR repertoire library preparation and sequencing were carried out by different laboratories using diverse techniques. Leukapheresis yielded between about 0.94 and 8.9 billion PBMCs per donor. The study at large found these results: The genetic and exposure-history diversity represented was limited by the small number of donors. Only blood was sampled, and tissue TCR repertoires likely differ from those in blood. Naive subsets generally had larger estimated clonotype richness than memory subsets. Sharing across a handful of donors was observed for around 4.8% of naive CD4, 3% to 4% of naive CD8, around 2.5% of memory CD4, and about 0.4% of memory CD8 clonotypes. Based on pairwise subsampling, the degree of clonotype sharing among donors was expected to be affected by sequencing depth. Rarefaction of sorted-subset datasets indicated incomplete sequencing despite the large sequencing depth. Higher generation probabilities were observed for clonotypes shared by all four sorted-subset donors than for non-shared clonotypes.

For the CD8 naive samples, CD45RO-negative cells were positively selected for CCR7, yielding a CD45RA+CCR7+ population from which TemRA cells were excluded. The donors were healthy, HIV-negative adults who had no recently reported acute infections or vaccinations. Every donor was a Caucasian adult residing in Nashville, Tennessee, USA. After blood collection by leukapheresis, PBMCs were isolated using Ficoll-Histopaque density gradient centrifugation and then cryopreserved in the vapor phase of liquid nitrogen. Analytical flow cytometry was used to check the purity and quantity of every magnetically sorted T cell population. Genomic DNA was isolated from each sorted fraction and quantified by UV absorbance on a Nanodrop 2000c.

This clonotype originated in a man aged 18 to 30 in good health. Some clones in this sample may be carry-over from other donors' samples. Sequences were obtained from naive CD8+ T cells from PBMCs. The meaning of the sample's cell subset or site label: CD45RA+CCR7+. The rearrangement joined TRBV2 to TRBJ1-1; TRBD1 fits 9 bases in the junction. CDR3 region: CASSEALDRGVTEAFF. The DNA sequence follows: TGTGCCAGCAGTGAAGCGCTTGACAGGGGGGTCACTGAAGCTTTCTTT.